The 27 T cell receptor beta chains in this list originate from one sample, sequenced in a study of blood T cell repertoires in COVID-19. Generated by immunoSEQ multiplex PCR, the TCRdb table keeps only in-frame clones and is missing some. The sample lists nearly 250,000 clones, roughly 83% occurring once. Input material: peripheral blood. These receptors were taken from a woman of 80 years or more with COVID-19, enrolled during active disease.

The chain joins TRBV5-1 to TRBJ1-4; D ambiguous. V was trimmed by 6 bases and J by 0 bases, leaving 9 bases between them. This CDR3 spans 14 amino acids. Germline values: CDR1 SGHRS, CDR2 YFSETQ. The chain's CDR3 is CASKKDSTNEKLFF. Written as DNA, the CDR3 is TGCGCCAGCAAGAAGGACTCAACTAATGAAAAACTGTTTTTT.

This chain links TRBV5-1 with TRBJ2-5; 7 positions agree with TRBD1. This CDR3 comprises 15 residues. Germline values: CDR1 SGHRS, CDR2 YFSETQ. V lost 3 bases and J lost 4; bases outside the gene matches: 9. The CDR3 nucleotides read TGCGCCAGCAGCTCCCGGGACAGCAACGGAGAGACCCAGTACTTC. Translating it yields CASSSRDSNGETQYF.

The CDR3, as DNA: TGTGCCAGCAGTTACTCGTCAGGAGAAGCTTTCTTT. Protein product: CASSYSSGEAFF. This chain connects TRBV6-5 to TRBJ1-1, with D unresolved. CDR3 size: 12 residues. CDR1 is MNHEY, CDR2 SVGAGI, per germline. The V end lost 0 bases, the J end lost 8 bases, and 7 bases lay between the germline ends.

The CDR3 loop reads CASSRDRTGELFF. Here the CDR3 DNA reads TGTGCCAGCAGCAGAGACAGAACCGGGGAGCTGTTTTTT. The gene calls are TRBV12-3 or TRBV12-4 and TRBJ2-2, with TRBD1 as a possible D gene (5 bases). The CDR3 sequence is 13 residues long. V was clipped by 6 bases and J by 5 bases, with 10 bases between them.

This CDR3 is CSVDTAGSTDTQYF. CDR3 sequence (DNA): TGCAGCGTTGATACGGCGGGGAGCACAGATACGCAGTATTTT. This sequence joins TRBV29-1 and TRBJ2-3, with a tentative D call TRBD2 (6 bases). Germline V lookup: CDR1 SQVTM, CDR2 ANQGSEA. The CDR3 extends over 14 amino acids. V gave up 3 bases and J gave up 0 bases, with 10 bases separating them.

This chain links TRBV5-5 with TRBJ2-2, with TRBD2 identical over 7 bases. The CDR3 has 16 amino acids. Germline CDR1 SGHKS, CDR2 YYEKEE (reference sequence). The ends lost 0 bases at V and 1 base at J; junction bases unmatched: 3. The CDR3 nucleotides are TGTGCCAGCAGCTTGGTTCCTAGCGGGAACACCGGGGAGCTGTTTTTT. Its translation: CASSLVPSGNTGELFF.

This rearrangement joins TRBV11-3 to TRBJ2-7; D possibly corresponds to TRBD1 (6 bases). The CDR3 has 14 amino acids. The germline V and J ends were trimmed by 2 bases and 5 bases, with 13 bases remaining between them. Germline CDR1 reads SGHNT; CDR2 reads YENEEA. The CDR3 DNA reads as TGTGCCAGCAGCTTAAGGGGGAAAGGCGACGAGCAGTACTTC. It specifies CASSLRGKGDEQYF. Full variable domain (missing parts from reference TRBV11-3 and TRBJ2-7): EAGVVQSPRYKIIEKKQPVAFWCNPISGHNTLYWYLQNLGQGPELLIRYENEEAVDDSQLPKDRFSAERLKGVDSTLKIQPAELGDSAVYLCASSLRGKGDEQYFGPGTRLTVT.

This chain connects TRBV27 to TRBJ1-1; D is unclear. The CDR3 is made up of 12 amino acids. Germline CDR1 MNHEY, CDR2 SMNVEV (reference sequence). V was cut by 6 bases and J by 0 bases, with 5 bases left in between. The CDR3 nucleotides read TGTGCCAGCAGATCCATGAACACTGAAGCTTTCTTT. It translates to CASRSMNTEAFF.

V is TRBV5-1 and J is TRBJ2-3; the match to TRBD2 covers 7 bases. CDR1 is SGHRS, CDR2 YFSETQ, per germline. This CDR3 contains 14 residues. Trimming at V came to 2 bases and at J to 3 bases, leaving 3 bases not matched to a gene. CDR3 sequence (DNA): TGCGCCAGCAGCTTTTGGGGAGGGACAGATACGCAGTATTTT. It encodes CASSFWGGTDTQYF.

J is TRBJ1-3 and V is TRBV2, with D hard to call. This CDR3 has 15 residues. Germline V lookup: CDR1 SNHLY, CDR2 FYNNEI. Trimming cost V 7 bases and J 1 base, with 14 bases left between them. DNA for the CDR3: TGTGCCAGCAATCCGGGATCCATATCTGGAAACACCATATATTTT. This encodes CASNPGSISGNTIYF. Full variable domain (remainder filled in from reference TRBV2 and TRBJ1-3): EPEVTQTPSHQVTQMGQEVILRCVPISNHLYFYWYRQILGQKVEFLVSFYNNEISEKSEIFDDQFSVERPDGSNFTLKIRSTKLEDSAMYFCASNPGSISGNTIYFGEGSWLTVV.

The CDR3 nucleotides read TGTGCCAGCAGCCAGGACAGAAACGGGAACACCATATATTTT. This translates into CASSQDRNGNTIYF. V usage is TRBV6-5 and J usage is TRBJ1-3; weak D call: TRBD1 (6 bases). Per germline, CDR1 MNHEY and CDR2 SVGAGI. CDR3 length equals 14 residues. The V end was cut by 6 bases, the J end by 7 bases, with 16 bases between.

This clone was detected once. The chain has TRBV24-1 and TRBJ2-5; perhaps TRBD2 as D (6 bases). The germline gives CDR1 KGHDR, CDR2 SFDVKD. The CDR3 is 14 residues long. The V end was cut by 6 bases, the J end by 2 bases, with 12 bases between. CDR3 sequence reads: CATSRAGKQETQYF. The CDR3 DNA follows: TGTGCCACCAGTCGCGCGGGAAAGCAAGAGACCCAGTACTTC.

The chain has TRBV11-2 and TRBJ2-3, with a tentative D call TRBD1 (5 bases). CDR1 SGHAT and CDR2 FQNNGV come from the germline V gene. The CDR3 covers 15 residues. V dropped 3 bases and J dropped 3 bases, with 13 bases sitting between them. CDR3 protein: CASSFGAGYTDTQYF. The CDR3 DNA sequence: TGTGCCAGCAGCTTTGGGGCAGGGTATACAGATACGCAGTATTTT.

This clone was found a few times. This rearrangement joins TRBV5-6 to TRBJ1-2, with D possibly matching TRBD1 (6 bases). The CDR3 sequence is 14 residues long. Germline CDR1 is SGHDT and CDR2 is YYEEEE. The germline V and J ends were trimmed by 4 bases and 0 bases, with 10 bases remaining between them. CDR3 DNA: TGTGCCAGCAGCCCCAGGGGAACTAACTATGGCTACACCTTC. Translating gives CASSPRGTNYGYTF.

Only one count was recorded for this clone. This chain connects TRBV11-3 to TRBJ2-2, with D perhaps TRBD1 (5 bases). The CDR3 covers 15 residues. Germline-derived CDR1 and CDR2 are SGHNT and YENEEA. V lost 5 bases and J lost 1, with 11 bases in between. DNA for the CDR3: TGTGCCAGCAGCCCCCCAGGGCGGAACACCGGGGAGCTGTTTTTT. Its protein product is CASSPPGRNTGELFF.

V is TRBV19 and J is TRBJ1-1; 11 bases agree with TRBD1. This CDR3 region has 13 residues. J gave up 5 bases and V 6 bases, and 2 bases lay outside the gene matches. From germline, CDR1 is LNHDA and CDR2 SQIVND (reference sequence). The CDR3 spells CASRGQGVTEAFF. For the CDR3, the DNA is TGTGCCAGTAGGGGACAGGGGGTTACTGAAGCTTTCTTT.

The chain carries TRBV2 and TRBJ1-3, with D possibly matching TRBD1 (5 bases). The V gene's germline CDR1 is SNHLY and CDR2 FYNNEI. The V end lost 4 bases, the J end lost 6 bases, and 13 bases lay between the germline ends. There are 14 residues in the CDR3. Here the CDR3 DNA reads TGTGCCAGCAGTGGACGGGACTTCGAAAACACCATATATTTT. Translated: CASSGRDFENTIYF. The full variable domain, rest sourced from reference TRBV2 and TRBJ1-3, is EPEVTQTPSHQVTQMGQEVILRCVPISNHLYFYWYRQILGQKVEFLVSFYNNEISEKSEIFDDQFSVERPDGSNFTLKIRSTKLEDSAMYFCASSGRDFENTIYFGEGSWLTVV.

The chain has TRBV28 and TRBJ1-2; 11 nucleotides match TRBD1. This CDR3 is 15 amino acids long. Germline V gives CDR1 MDHEN, CDR2 SYDVKM. V lost 4 bases and J lost 4; bases outside the gene matches: 5. The DNA for the CDR3 is TGTGCCAGCAGTTCCCCGGGACAGGGGGTCTATGGCTACACCTTC. Translation: CASSSPGQGVYGYTF.

V usage is TRBV4-1 and J usage is TRBJ1-2, with 9 bases lining up with TRBD1. The CDR3 runs to 15 residues. Unmatched junction bases numbered 6, after V lost 0 bases and J lost 7 bases. Germline V CDR1 and CDR2: MGHRA, YSYEKL. The CDR3 DNA follows: TGCGCCAGCAGCCAAGAGGAACAGGGGGCCAGTGGCTACACCTTC. Translated, it gives CASSQEEQGASGYTF.

Concerning this clone itself: The sample carries other DNA sequences with the same CDR3. The chain recombines TRBV5-6 with TRBJ1-5; D is unclear. The CDR3 runs to 14 residues. Germline CDR1 is SGHDT and CDR2 is YYEEEE. V lost 4 bases and J lost 1, with 9 bases in between. CDR3 in amino acids: CASSLGGSNQPQHF. In nucleotides, the CDR3 is TGTGCCAGCAGCCTGGGCGGCAGCAATCAGCCCCAGCATTTT. Full variable domain (remainder filled in from reference TRBV5-6 and TRBJ1-5): DAGVTQSPTHLIKTRGQQVTLRCSPKSGHDTVSWYQQALGQGPQFIFQYYEEEERQRGNFPDRFSGHQFPNYSSELNVNALLLGDSALYLCASSLGGSNQPQHFGDGTRLSIL.

The V gene is TRBV11-2, the J gene TRBJ1-6, with 8 bases aligning to TRBD1. The CDR3 runs 15 residues. After removal of 5 bases from V and 7 bases from J, the junction contained 7 bases not matched to a gene. CDR1 is SGHAT, CDR2 FQNNGV, per germline. CDR3 in amino acids: CASSITGTGNSPLHF. For the CDR3, the DNA is TGTGCCAGCAGCATTACCGGGACAGGCAATTCACCCCTCCACTTT.

This CDR3 is CASSLEATGRGNTIYF. CDR3 sequence (DNA): TGTGCCAGCAGCTTAGAAGCAACGGGTCGGGGGAACACCATATATTTT. The chain has TRBV7-6 and TRBJ1-3; a possible D gene is TRBD1 (5 bases). Trimming cost V 1 base and J 7 bases, with 17 bases left between them. The CDR3 is made up of 16 amino acids. The germline V gene encodes CDR1 SGHVS and CDR2 FNYEAQ.

The chain recombines TRBV6-5 with TRBJ2-1, with 8 bases fitting TRBD1. Trimming removed 7 bases from V and 5 bases from J; junction bases left unmatched: 4. The germline gives CDR1 MNHEY, CDR2 SVGAGI. The CDR3 sequence is 13 residues long. CDR3 nucleotide sequence: TGTGCCAGCAACCCGACAGGGGACAATGAGCAGTTCTTC. This codes for CASNPTGDNEQFF.

This chain joins TRBV6-2 or TRBV6-3 and TRBJ1-2, with 8 bases identical to TRBD1. This CDR3 spans 15 amino acids. Germline CDR1 and CDR2: MNHEY and SVGEGT. Germline trimming cut 2 bases from V and 2 bases from J; bases unmatched to any gene: 4. The CDR3, as DNA: TGTGCCAGCAGTTACGTCGGACAGGGAAACTATGGCTACACCTTC. It is translated as CASSYVGQGNYGYTF.

The J gene is TRBJ1-1, the V gene TRBV12-3 or TRBV12-4; tentatively, D is TRBD1 (5 bases). V dropped 5 bases and J dropped 6 bases, with 10 bases sitting between them. The CDR3 runs 12 residues. As DNA, the CDR3 is TGTGCCAGCAGTCGGGGGGGAGCTGAAGCTTTCTTT. Encoded protein: CASSRGGAEAFF.

The CDR3 nucleotides read TGCGCCAGCAGCTCCGGGACAGGGAATGTAAACACCATATATTTT. This encodes CASSSGTGNVNTIYF. The rearrangement joins TRBV5-1 to TRBJ1-3, with 9 bases matching TRBD1. V lost 3 bases to trimming and J lost 6 bases; unmatched junction nucleotides: 7. This CDR3 is 15 amino acids long. CDR1 SGHRS and CDR2 YFSETQ come from the germline V gene.

Here the CDR3 DNA reads TGTGCCAGCAGCCAGGACAGGGTTAACGGTGAGCAGTTCTTC. Translation: CASSQDRVNGEQFF. This chain uses TRBV6-4 with TRBJ2-1; 8 bases align to TRBD1. The junction had 10 bases not matched to a gene; V was cut back by 6 bases and J by 9 bases. The CDR3 runs to 14 residues. The germline CDR1 and CDR2 sequences are MRHNA and SNTAGT.